This T cell receptor (beta chain) comes out of a study of cytomegalovirus exposure and HLA in healthy donors. Broader study findings: A missense DCLRE1C variant was associated with V- and J-gene trimming of TCR beta chains in a later analysis, and an independent cohort replicated the association.

PCR involved 60 Vbeta and 13 Jbeta primers. Measured with immunoSEQ multiplex PCR; TCRdb has only the in-frame clones, and not every one. Of some 210,000 clones in the sample, roughly 80% were seen once. This CDR3 comprises 14 residues. Trimming took 0 bases from V and 3 from J, leaving 9 bases between them. Germline V gives CDR1 SGHDN, CDR2 FVKESK. This clone was detected only a few times. The antigen is not known. This TCR came from a male donor in good health and CMV-seronegative. Sequenced input: PBMCs. This sequence joins TRBV14 and TRBJ2-7; weak D call: TRBD1 (5 bases). This CDR3 reads CASSQDPGRYEQYF. The CDR3 bases are TGTGCCAGCAGCCAAGATCCAGGGCGCTACGAGCAGTACTTC.